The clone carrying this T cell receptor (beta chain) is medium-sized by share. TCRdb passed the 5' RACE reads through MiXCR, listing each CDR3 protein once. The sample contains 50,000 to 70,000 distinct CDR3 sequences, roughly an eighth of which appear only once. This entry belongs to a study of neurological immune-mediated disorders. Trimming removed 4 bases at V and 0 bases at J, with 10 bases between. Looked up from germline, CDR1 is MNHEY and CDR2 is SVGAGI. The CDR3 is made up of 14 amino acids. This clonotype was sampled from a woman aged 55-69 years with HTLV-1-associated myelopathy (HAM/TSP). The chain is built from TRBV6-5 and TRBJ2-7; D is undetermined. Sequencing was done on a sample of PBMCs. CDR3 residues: CASSSEMSSYEQYF. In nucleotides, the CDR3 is TGTGCCAGCAGTTCCGAGATGAGCTCCTACGAGCAGTACTTC.